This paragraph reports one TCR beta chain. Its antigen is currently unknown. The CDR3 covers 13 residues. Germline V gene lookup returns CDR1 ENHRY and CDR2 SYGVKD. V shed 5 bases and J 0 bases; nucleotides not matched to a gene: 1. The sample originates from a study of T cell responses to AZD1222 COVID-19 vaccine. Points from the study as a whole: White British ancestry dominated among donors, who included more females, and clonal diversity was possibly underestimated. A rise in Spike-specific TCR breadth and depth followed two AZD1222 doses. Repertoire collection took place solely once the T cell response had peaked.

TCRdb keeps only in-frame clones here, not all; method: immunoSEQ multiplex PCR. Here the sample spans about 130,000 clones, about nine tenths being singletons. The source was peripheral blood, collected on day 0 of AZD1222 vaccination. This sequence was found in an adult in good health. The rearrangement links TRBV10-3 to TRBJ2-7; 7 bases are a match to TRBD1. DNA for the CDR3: TGTGCCATCAGTTGGGACAGCTCCTACGAGCAGTACTTC. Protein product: CAISWDSSYEQYF.